A single T cell receptor beta chain is shown here with its context. The data were taken from a study of CD8 T cells in ankylosing spondylitis. TCRdb re-called the 5' RACE reads with MiXCR, one entry per CDR3 protein. This sample has 250,000 to 350,000 distinct CDR3 sequences, with 20% found just once. Trimming left V 11 bases short and J 5 bases short, with 18 bases between. The CDR3 runs 13 residues. In germline, CDR1 is MDHEN, CDR2 SYDVKM. This clonotype was obtained from a male donor with ankylosing spondylitis or in good health (not recorded which). The chain joins TRBV28 to TRBJ1-2; maybe TRBD1 (5 bases). The sequenced material came from blood, either unsorted or a sorted T cell fraction (not recorded which). The CDR3: CAGWPGGGYGYTF. The CDR3 region has the DNA TGTGCCGGATGGCCGGGGGGTGGATATGGCTACACCTTC.